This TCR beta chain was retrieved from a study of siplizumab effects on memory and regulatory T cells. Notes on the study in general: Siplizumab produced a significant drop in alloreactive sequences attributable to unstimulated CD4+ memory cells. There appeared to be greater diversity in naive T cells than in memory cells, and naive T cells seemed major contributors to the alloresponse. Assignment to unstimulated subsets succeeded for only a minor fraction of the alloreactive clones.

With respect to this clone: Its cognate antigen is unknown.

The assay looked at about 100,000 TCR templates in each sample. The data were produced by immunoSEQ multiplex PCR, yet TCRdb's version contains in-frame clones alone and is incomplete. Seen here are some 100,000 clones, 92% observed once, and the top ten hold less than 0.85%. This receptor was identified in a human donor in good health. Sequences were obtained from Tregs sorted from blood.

Here the CDR3 DNA reads TGTGCCAGCAGCACGACTAGAGTGAATGAGCAGTTCTTC. Its protein is CASSTTRVNEQFF. The chain recombines TRBV7-3 with TRBJ2-1, with a weak D call TRBD2 (6 bases). Germline V gene lookup returns CDR1 SGHTA and CDR2 FQGTGA. The CDR3 has 13 amino acids. V lost 5 bases and J lost 7, with 12 bases in between.